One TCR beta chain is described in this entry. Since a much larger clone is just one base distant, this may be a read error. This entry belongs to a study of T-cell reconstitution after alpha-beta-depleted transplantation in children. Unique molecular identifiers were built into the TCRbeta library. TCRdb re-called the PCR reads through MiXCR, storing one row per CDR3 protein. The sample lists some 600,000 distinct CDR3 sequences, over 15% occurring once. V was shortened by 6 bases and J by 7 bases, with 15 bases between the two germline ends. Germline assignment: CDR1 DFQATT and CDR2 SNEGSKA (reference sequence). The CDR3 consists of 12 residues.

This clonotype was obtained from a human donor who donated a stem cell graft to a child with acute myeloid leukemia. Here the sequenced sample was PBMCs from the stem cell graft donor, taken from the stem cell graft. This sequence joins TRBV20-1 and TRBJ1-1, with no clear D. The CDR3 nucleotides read TGCAGTGCCCGCTTAGCAACTGATGAAGCTTTCTTT. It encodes CSARLATDEAFF.